Listed here are 6 T cell receptor beta chains from one sample, sequenced in a study of blood T cell repertoires in COVID-19. Here immunoSEQ multiplex PCR was the method, and the copy in TCRdb shows in-frame clones only, minus some. This table holds around 190,000 clones, approximately 90% found once. Specimen: peripheral blood. Receptor source: a man aged 50 to 59 with COVID-19, enrolled during active disease.

This chain uses TRBV15 with TRBJ2-1; 7 positions match TRBD1. After removal of 5 bases from V and 8 bases from J, the junction contained 12 bases not matched to a gene. Germline CDR1 LNHNV, CDR2 YYDKDF (reference sequence). This CDR3 region has 15 residues. This chain's CDR3 is CATSGPNRGVDEQFF. CDR3 bases: TGTGCCACCAGCGGGCCGAACAGGGGAGTGGATGAGCAGTTCTTC.

The rearrangement links TRBV5-1 to TRBJ2-7; 12 nucleotides match TRBD2. Germline trimming cut 2 bases from V and 7 bases from J; bases unmatched to any gene: 4. The CDR3 runs to 14 residues. The V gene's germline CDR1 is SGHRS and CDR2 YFSETQ. In DNA form, the CDR3 reads TGCGCCAGCAGCTTTGGACTAGCGGGGCTAGAGCAGTACTTC. It translates to CASSFGLAGLEQYF. Using reference TRBV5-1 and TRBJ2-7 for the parts outside the CDR3, the full variable domain is KAGVTQTPRYLIKTRGQQVTLSCSPISGHRSVSWYQQTPGQGLQFLFEYFSETQRNKGNFPGRFSGRQFSNSRSEMNVSTLELGDSALYLCASSFGLAGLEQYFGPGTRLTVT.

The chain combines TRBV18 with TRBJ2-1; the match to TRBD2 covers 7 bases. The CDR3 runs to 16 residues. Unmatched junction bases numbered 9, after V lost 3 bases and J lost 4 bases. Germline V lookup: CDR1 KGHSH, CDR2 LQKENI. In DNA, the CDR3 is TGTGCCAGCTCACCTCGGCGGGGGAGTGTGTACAATGAGCAGTTCTTC. As protein: CASSPRRGSVYNEQFF.

This chain joins TRBV19 and TRBJ2-7, with a weak D call TRBD1 (6 bases). Germline assignment: CDR1 LNHDA and CDR2 SQIVND (reference sequence). Between the trimmed V and J ends, which lost 5 bases and 4 bases, there was a span of 15 bases. The CDR3 contains 14 residues. The CDR3 reads CASSETGRLYEQYF. The CDR3 nucleotides read TGTGCCAGTAGTGAAACAGGGAGACTTTACGAGCAGTACTTC. The variable domain in full, with the rest retrieved from reference TRBV19 and TRBJ2-7, is DGGITQSPKYLFRKEGQNVTLSCEQNLNHDAMYWYRQDPGQGLRLIYYSQIVNDFQKGDIAEGYSVSREKKESFPLTVTSAQKNPTAFYLCASSETGRLYEQYFGPGTRLTVT.

This clone was counted between two and nine times. The chain couples TRBV19 to TRBJ2-2, with 8 bases that match TRBD1. After removal of 4 bases from V and 1 base from J, the junction contained 2 bases not matched to a gene. CDR1 is LNHDA, CDR2 SQIVND, per germline (reference sequence). There are 15 residues in the CDR3. The chain's CDR3 is CASSRGQVNTGELFF. CDR3 DNA: TGTGCCAGTAGTAGGGGACAGGTGAACACCGGGGAGCTGTTTTTT.

This chain links TRBV3-1 (or the pseudogene TRBV3-2) with TRBJ2-1; 11 nucleotides line up with TRBD2. With V trimmed by 3 bases and J by 1 base, 11 bases remained unmatched. The CDR3 has 19 amino acids. Per the germline V gene, CDR1 is LGHDT and CDR2 is YNNKEL (reference sequence). CDR3: CASSQTPVLAGVSYNEQFF. CDR3 nucleotide sequence: TGTGCCAGCAGCCAGACCCCCGTACTAGCGGGAGTATCCTACAATGAGCAGTTCTTC.